This T cell receptor beta chain is from a study of human T cells and chemical hapten exposure. Germline values: CDR1 MNHEY, CDR2 SVGEGT. The CDR3 consists of 13 residues. V was clipped by 6 bases and J by 7 bases; unmatched bases: 6. Individual cDNA molecules had unique molecular identifiers attached to them by the library. A single record per CDR3 protein comes from TCRdb applying MiXCR to the RACE reads. The table shows about 110,000 distinct CDR3 sequences, with approximately 8.8% occurring only once. Time point of the sample: patch test 2, 6 weeks after DPC sensitization. Treatment reported: therapeutic diphenylcyclopropenone sensitization with weekly scalp DPC. In every case, blood was obtained before the patch test was applied. Participating donors were patients with alopecia, aged 18 to 70 years, considered appropriate candidates for DPC.

This TCR derives from a woman between 40 and 55 years old with alopecia areata. Some clones in this sample may be carry-over from other donors' samples. This sample comprised whole blood, obtained in connection with sensitization to the hapten diphenylcyclopropenone (DPC). This rearrangement joins TRBV6-2 or TRBV6-3 to TRBJ1-2, with 9 bases matching TRBD1. The CDR3 sequence: CASSLRTGVGYTF. Written as DNA, the CDR3 is TGTGCCAGCAGCCTAAGGACAGGGGTTGGCTACACCTTC.